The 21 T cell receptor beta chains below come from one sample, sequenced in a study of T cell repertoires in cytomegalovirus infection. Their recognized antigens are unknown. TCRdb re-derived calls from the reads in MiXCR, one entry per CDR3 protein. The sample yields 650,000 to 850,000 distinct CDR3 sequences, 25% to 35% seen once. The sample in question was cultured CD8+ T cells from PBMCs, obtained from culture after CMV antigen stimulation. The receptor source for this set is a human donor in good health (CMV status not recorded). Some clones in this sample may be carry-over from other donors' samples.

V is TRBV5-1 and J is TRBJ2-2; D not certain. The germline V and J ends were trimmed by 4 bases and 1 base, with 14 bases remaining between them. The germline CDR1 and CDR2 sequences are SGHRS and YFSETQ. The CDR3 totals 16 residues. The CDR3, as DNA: TGCGCCAGCAGCCAAGGATCTGGTTTGAACACCGGGGAGCTGTTTTTT. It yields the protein CASSQGSGLNTGELFF.

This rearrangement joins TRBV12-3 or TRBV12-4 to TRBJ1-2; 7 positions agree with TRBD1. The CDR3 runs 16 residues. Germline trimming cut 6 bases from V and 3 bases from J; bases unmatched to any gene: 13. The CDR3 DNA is TGTGCCAGCAGGGCGACAGGGACGGACGGGGACTATGGCTACACCTTC. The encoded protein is CASRATGTDGDYGYTF.

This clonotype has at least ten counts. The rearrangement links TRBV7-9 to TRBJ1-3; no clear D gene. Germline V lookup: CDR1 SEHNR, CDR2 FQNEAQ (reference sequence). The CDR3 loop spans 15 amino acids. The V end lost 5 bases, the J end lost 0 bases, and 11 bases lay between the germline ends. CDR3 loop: CASSLGKVSGNTIYF. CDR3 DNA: TGTGCCAGCAGCCTAGGAAAGGTCTCTGGAAACACCATATATTTT. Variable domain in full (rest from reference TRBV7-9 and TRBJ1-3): DTGVSQNPRHKITKRGQNVTFRCDPISEHNRLYWYRQTLGQGPEFLTYFQNEAQLEKSRLLSDRFSAERPKGSFSTLEIQRTEQGDSAMYLCASSLGKVSGNTIYFGEGSWLTVV.

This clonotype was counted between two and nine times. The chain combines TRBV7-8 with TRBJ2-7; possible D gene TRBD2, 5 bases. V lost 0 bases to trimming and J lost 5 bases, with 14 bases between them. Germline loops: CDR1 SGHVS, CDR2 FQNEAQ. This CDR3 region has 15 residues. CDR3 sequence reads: CASSLARVLLHEQYV. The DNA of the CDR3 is TGTGCCAGCAGCTTAGCGAGGGTCCTTCTCCACGAGCAGTACGTC.

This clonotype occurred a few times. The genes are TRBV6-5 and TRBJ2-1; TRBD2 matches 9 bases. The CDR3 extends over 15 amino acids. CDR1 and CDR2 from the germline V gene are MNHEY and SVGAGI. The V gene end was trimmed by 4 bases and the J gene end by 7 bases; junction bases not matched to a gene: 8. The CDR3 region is CASSFGGGAWNEQFF. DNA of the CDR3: TGTGCCAGCAGTTTTGGCGGGGGGGCCTGGAATGAGCAGTTCTTC.

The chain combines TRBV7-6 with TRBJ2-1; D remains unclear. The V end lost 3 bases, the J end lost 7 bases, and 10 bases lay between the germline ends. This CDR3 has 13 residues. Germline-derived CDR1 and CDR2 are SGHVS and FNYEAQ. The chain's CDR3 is CASSFRSRNEQFF. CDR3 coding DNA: TGTGCCAGCAGCTTTCGCTCCAGAAATGAGCAGTTCTTC.

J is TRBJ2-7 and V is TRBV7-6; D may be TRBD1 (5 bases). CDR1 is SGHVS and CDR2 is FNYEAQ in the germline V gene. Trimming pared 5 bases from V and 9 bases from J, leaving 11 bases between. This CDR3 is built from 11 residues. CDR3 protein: CASSPGAVQYF. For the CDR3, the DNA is TGTGCCAGCAGCCCTGGGGCGGTGCAGTACTTC.

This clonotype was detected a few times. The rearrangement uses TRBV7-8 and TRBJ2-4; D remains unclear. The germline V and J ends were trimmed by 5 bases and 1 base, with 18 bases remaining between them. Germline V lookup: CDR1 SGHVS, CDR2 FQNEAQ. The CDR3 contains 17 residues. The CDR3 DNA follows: TGTGCCAGCAGCCATGACCGGAATCGGATCGCCAAAAACATTCAGTACTTC. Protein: CASSHDRNRIAKNIQYF.

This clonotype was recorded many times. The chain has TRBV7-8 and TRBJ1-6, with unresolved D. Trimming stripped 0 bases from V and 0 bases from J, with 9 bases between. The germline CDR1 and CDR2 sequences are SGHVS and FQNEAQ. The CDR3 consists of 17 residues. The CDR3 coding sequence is TGTGCCAGCAGCTTAGCATGGGAATACTCCTATAATTCACCCCTCCACTTT. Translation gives CASSLAWEYSYNSPLHF.

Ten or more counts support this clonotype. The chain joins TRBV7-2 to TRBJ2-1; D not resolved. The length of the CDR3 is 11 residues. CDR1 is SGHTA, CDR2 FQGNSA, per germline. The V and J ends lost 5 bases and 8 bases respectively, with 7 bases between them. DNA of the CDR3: TGTGCCAGCAGCCCTCATGATGAGCAGTTCTTC. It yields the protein CASSPHDEQFF.

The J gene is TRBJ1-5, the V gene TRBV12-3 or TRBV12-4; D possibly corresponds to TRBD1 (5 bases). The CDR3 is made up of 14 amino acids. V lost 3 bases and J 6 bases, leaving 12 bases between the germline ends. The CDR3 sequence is CASSLGGVPQPQHF. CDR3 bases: TGTGCCAGCAGTTTGGGGGGAGTCCCTCAGCCCCAGCATTTT.

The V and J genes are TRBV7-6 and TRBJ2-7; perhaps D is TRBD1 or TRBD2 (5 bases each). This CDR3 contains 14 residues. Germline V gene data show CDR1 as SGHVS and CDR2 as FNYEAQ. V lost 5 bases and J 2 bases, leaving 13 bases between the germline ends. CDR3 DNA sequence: TGTGCCAGCAGCGACGGGACGCTACCCTACGAGCAGTACGTC. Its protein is CASSDGTLPYEQYV.

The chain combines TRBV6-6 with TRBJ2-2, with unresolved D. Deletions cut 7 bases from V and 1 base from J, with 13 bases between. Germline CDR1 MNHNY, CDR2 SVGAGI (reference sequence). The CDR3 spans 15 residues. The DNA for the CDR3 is TGTGCCAGCACCATATTTGGGGTGAACACCGGGGAGCTGTTTTTT. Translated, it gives CASTIFGVNTGELFF.

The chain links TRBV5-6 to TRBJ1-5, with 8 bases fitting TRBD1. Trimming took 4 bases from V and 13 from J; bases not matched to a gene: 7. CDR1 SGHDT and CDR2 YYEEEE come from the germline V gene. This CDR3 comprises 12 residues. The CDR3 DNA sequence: TGTGCCAGCAGCATTGGACAGGGAGGACAGCATTTT. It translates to CASSIGQGGQHF. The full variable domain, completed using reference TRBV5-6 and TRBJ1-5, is DAGVTQSPTHLIKTRGQQVTLRCSPKSGHDTVSWYQQALGQGPQFIFQYYEEEERQRGNFPDRFSGHQFPNYSSELNVNALLLGDSALYLCASSIGQGGQHFGDGTRLSIL.

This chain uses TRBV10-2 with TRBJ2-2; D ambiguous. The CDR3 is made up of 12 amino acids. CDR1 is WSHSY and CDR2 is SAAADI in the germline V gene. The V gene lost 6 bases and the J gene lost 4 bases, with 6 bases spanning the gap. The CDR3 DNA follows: TGCGCCAGCAGGCTGGCCACCGGGGAGCTGTTTTTT. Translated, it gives CASRLATGELFF.

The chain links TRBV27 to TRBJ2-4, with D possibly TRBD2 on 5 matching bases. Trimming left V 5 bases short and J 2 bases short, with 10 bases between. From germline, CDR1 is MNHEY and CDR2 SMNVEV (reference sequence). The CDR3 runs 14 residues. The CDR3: CASSPGFSKNIQYF. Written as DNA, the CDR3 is TGTGCCAGCAGTCCGGGGTTTTCCAAAAACATTCAGTACTTC.

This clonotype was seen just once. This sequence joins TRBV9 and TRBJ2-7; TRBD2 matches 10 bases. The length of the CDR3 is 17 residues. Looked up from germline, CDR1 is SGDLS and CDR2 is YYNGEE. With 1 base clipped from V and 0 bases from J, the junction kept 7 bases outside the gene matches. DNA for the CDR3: TGTGCCAGCAGCGTATCTAGCGGGGGACAGAGCTCCTACGAGCAGTACTTC. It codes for CASSVSSGGQSSYEQYF.

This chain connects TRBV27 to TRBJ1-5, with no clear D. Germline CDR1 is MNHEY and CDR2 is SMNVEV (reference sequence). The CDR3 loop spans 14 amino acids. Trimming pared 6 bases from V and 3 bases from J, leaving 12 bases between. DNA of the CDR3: TGTGCCAGCAGCGTAGGGCTCTCCAATCAGCCCCAGCATTTT. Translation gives CASSVGLSNQPQHF.

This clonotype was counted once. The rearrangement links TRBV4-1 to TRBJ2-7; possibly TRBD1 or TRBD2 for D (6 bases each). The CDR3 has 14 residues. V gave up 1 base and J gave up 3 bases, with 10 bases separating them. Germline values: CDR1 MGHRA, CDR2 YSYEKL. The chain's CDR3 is CASSQGGGNYEQYV. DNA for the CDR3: TGCGCCAGCAGCCAAGGAGGGGGGAACTACGAGCAGTACGTC.

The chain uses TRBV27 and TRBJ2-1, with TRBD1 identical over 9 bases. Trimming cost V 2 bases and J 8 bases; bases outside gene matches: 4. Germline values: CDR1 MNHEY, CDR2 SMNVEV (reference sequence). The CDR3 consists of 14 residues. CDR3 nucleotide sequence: TGTGCCAGCAGTTTAGGCACAGGGGGCCATGAGCAGTTCTTC. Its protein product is CASSLGTGGHEQFF.

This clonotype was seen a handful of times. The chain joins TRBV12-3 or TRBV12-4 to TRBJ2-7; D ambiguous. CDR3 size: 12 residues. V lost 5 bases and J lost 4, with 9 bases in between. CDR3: CASSPVEYEQYF. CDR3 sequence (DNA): TGTGCCAGCAGTCCAGTTGAGTACGAGCAGTACTTC.